This TCR beta chain was recovered during a study of PD-L1 blockade in urothelial cancer. The wider study: Treatment start was followed by blood analysis at 3 weeks (second dose) and again at 6 weeks. General study results and limits: In blood at 3 weeks, tumor-associated clones expanded more among patients with durable benefit. Better survival was predicted by below-median pretreatment blood TCR clonality.

Urothelial carcinoma in patients was locally advanced or metastatic. Clones were read by immunoSEQ multiplex PCR, and TCRdb kept only the in-frame ones, dropping some. The sample records about 91,000 clones, roughly nine tenths being singletons. V lost 3 bases and J lost 2; bases outside the gene matches: 4. The CDR3 loop spans 16 amino acids. Germline V gene sequence: CDR1 WNHNN, CDR2 SYGVQD (reference sequence). This clone was counted once. What it binds is not known. This sample comprised PBMCs, obtained around atezolizumab (anti-PD-L1) treatment. This receptor was taken from a man aged 60-69 years with urothelial cancer. V gene TRBV10-1 combines with J gene TRBJ2-3, with TRBD2 matching over 11 bases. DNA of the CDR3: TGCGCCAGCAGTGATGGACTAGCGGGCCCCACAGATACGCAGTATTTT. Translated, it gives CASSDGLAGPTDTQYF.